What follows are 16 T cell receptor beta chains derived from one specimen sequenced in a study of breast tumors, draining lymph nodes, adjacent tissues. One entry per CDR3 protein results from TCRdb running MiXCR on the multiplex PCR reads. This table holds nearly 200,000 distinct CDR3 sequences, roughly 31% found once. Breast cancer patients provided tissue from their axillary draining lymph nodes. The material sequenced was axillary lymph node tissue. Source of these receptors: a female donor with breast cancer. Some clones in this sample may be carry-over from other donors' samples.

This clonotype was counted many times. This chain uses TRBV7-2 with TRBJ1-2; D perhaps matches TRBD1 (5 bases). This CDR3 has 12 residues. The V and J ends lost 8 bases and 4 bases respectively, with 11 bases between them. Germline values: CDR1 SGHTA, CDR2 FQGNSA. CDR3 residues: CASRGGGYGYTF. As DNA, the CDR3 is TGTGCCAGCCGTGGGGGGGGCTATGGCTACACCTTC.

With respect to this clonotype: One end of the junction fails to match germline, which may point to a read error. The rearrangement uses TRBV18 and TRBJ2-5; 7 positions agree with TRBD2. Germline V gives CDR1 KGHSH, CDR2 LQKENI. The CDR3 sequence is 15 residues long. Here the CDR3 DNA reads TGCGCCAGCTCACCCCTAGCGGAGATCCAAGAGACCCAGTACTTC. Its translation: CASSPLAEIQETQYF.

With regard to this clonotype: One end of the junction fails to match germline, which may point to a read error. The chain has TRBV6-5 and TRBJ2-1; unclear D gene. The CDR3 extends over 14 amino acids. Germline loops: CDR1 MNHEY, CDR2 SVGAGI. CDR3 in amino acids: CASSHSGRNNEQFF. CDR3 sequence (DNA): TGTGCCAGCAGTCACTCGGGTAGGAACAATGAGCAGTTCTTC.

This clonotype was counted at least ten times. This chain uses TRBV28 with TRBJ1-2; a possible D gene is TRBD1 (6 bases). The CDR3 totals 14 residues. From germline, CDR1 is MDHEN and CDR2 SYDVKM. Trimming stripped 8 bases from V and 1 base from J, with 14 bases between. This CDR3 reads CASGGDINNYGYTF. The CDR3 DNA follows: TGTGCCAGCGGGGGCGACATAAATAACTATGGCTACACCTTC.

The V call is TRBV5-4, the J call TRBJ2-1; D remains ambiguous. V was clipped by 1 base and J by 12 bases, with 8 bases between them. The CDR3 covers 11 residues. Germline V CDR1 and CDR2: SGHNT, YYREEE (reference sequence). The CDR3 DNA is TGTGCCAGCAGCTTGCACGATGCGCAGTTCTTC. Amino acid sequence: CASSLHDAQFF.

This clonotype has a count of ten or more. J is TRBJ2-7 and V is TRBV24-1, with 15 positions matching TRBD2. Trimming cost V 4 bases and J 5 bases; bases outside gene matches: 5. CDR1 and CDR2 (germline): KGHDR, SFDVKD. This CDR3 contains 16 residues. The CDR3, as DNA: TGTGCCACCAGTGACCCAGGGACTAGCGGGAGGAACGAGCAGTACTTC. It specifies CATSDPGTSGRNEQYF.

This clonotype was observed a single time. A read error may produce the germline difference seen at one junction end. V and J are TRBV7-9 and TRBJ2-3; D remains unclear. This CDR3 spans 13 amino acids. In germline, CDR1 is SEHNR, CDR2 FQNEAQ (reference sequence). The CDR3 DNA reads TGTGCCCGCAGCTTAAAGACCACAGATACGCAGTATTTT. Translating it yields CARSLKTTDTQYF.

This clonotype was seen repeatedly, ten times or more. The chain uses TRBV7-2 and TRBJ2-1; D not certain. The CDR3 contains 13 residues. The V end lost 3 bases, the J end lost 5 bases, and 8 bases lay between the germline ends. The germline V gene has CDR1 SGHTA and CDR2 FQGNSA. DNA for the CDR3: TGTGCCAGCAGCTTCTCTATAGACAATGAGCAGTTCTTC. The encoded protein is CASSFSIDNEQFF.

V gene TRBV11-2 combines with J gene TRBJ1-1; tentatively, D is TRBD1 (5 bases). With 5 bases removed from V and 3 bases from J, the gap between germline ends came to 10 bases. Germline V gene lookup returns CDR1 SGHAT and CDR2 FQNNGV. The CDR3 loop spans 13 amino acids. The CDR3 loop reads CASSPSGYTEAFF. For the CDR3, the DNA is TGTGCCAGCAGCCCCTCAGGGTACACTGAAGCTTTCTTT.

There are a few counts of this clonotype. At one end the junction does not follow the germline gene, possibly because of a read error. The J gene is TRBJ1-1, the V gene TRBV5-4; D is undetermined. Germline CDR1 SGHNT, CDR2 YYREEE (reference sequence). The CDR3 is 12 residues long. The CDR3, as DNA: TGTGCCACCCAGCAGCCGAACTCTGAAGCTTTCTTT. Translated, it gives CATQQPNSEAFF.

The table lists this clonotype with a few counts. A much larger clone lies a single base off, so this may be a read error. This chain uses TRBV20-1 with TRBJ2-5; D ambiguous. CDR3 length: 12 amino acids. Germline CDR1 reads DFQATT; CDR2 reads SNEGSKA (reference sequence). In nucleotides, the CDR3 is TGCAGTGCTAGTCTGGTACAAGAGACCCCGTACTTC. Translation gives CSASLVQETPYF.

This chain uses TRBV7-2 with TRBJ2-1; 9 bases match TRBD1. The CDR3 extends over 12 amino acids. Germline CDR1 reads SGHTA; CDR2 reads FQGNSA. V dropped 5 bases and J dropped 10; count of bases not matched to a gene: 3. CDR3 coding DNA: TGTGCCAGCAGCCCCGGGACAGGGGAGCAGTTCTTC. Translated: CASSPGTGEQFF.

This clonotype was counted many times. The CDR3 DNA sequence: TGTGCCAGCAGTGCCGGGAGTAACTATGGCTACACCTTC. This encodes CASSAGSNYGYTF. The chain recombines TRBV6-5 with TRBJ1-2; D gene unclear. Trimming removed 5 bases at V and 1 base at J, with 8 bases between. Germline CDR1 and CDR2: MNHEY and SVGAGI. This CDR3 contains 13 residues.

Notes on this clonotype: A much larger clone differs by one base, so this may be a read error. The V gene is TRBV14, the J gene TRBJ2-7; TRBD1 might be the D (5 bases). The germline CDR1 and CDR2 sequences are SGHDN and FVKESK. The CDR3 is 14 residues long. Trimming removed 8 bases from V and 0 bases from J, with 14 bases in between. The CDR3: CASSSPGISYEQYF. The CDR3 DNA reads TGTGCCAGCTCATCCCCAGGGATCTCCTACGAGCAGTACTTC. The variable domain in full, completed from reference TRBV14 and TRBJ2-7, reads EAGVTQFPSHSVIEKGQTVTLRCDPISGHDNLYWYRRVMGKEIKFLLHFVKESKQDESGMPNNRFLAERTGGTYSTLKVQPAELEDSGVYFCASSSPGISYEQYFGPGTRLTVT.

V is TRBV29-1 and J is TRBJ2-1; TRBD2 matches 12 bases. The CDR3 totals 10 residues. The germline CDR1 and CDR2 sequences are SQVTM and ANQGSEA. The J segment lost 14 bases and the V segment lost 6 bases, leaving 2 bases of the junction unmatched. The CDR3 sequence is CSVTSGGKFF. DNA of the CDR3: TGCAGCGTGACTAGCGGGGGAAAGTTCTTC.

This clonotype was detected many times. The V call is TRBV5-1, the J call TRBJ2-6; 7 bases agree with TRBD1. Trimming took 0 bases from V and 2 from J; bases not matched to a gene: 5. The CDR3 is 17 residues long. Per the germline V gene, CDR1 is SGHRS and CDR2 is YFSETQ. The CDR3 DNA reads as TGCGCCAGCAGCTTGGAGAGGGGGCGCGCTGGGGCCAACGTCCTGACTTTC. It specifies CASSLERGRAGANVLTF.